Following are 6 T cell receptor beta chains from one sample sequenced in a study of blood T cell repertoires in COVID-19. Generated by immunoSEQ multiplex PCR, the TCRdb table keeps only in-frame clones and is missing some. The sample carries about 74,000 clones, roughly 80% recorded once. Source material: peripheral blood. The receptors were gathered from a man between 50 and 59 years old with active COVID-19.

The genes are TRBV9 and TRBJ1-1; 11 bases match TRBD1. Germline-derived CDR1 and CDR2 are SGDLS and YYNGEE. The CDR3 totals 15 residues. Trimming took 4 bases from V and 4 from J; bases not matched to a gene: 6. This CDR3 is CASSNRDRGSTEAFF. DNA for the CDR3: TGTGCCAGCAGCAACCGGGACAGGGGGAGCACTGAAGCTTTCTTT.

This sequence joins TRBV4-3 and TRBJ1-5; D is unclear. The CDR3 contains 13 residues. Germline values: CDR1 LGHNA, CDR2 YSLEER. V was cut by 0 bases and J by 6 bases, with 6 bases left in between. CDR3 in DNA: TGCGCCAGCAGCCAAGATTACGGTCAGCCCCAGCATTTT. Translating gives CASSQDYGQPQHF.

This rearrangement joins TRBV7-8 to TRBJ1-5, with D unclear. The CDR3 consists of 15 residues. CDR1 and CDR2 (germline): SGHVS, FQNEAQ. Between the trimmed V and J ends, which lost 3 bases and 0 bases, there was a span of 9 bases. The CDR3 loop is CASSLDSLSNQPQHF. In nucleotides, the CDR3 is TGTGCCAGCAGCTTGGACTCACTTAGCAATCAGCCCCAGCATTTT.

V gene TRBV19 combines with J gene TRBJ2-7; tentatively, D is TRBD1 (6 bases). CDR1 and CDR2 (germline): LNHDA, SQIVND (reference sequence). The CDR3 is 15 residues long. Trimming stripped 1 base from V and 1 base from J, with 11 bases between. The DNA of the CDR3 is TGTGCCAGTAGTATAGCGGCCAGGGGATCCTACGAGCAGTACTTC. Its translation: CASSIAARGSYEQYF. Supplemented by reference TRBV19 and TRBJ2-7, the full variable domain reads DGGITQSPKYLFRKEGQNVTLSCEQNLNHDAMYWYRQDPGQGLRLIYYSQIVNDFQKGDIAEGYSVSREKKESFPLTVTSAQKNPTAFYLCASSIAARGSYEQYFGPGTRLTVT.

The CDR3 DNA is TGTGCCACCAGCAGTGGTCCGGGGGAGACCCAGTACTTC. Translated, it gives CATSSGPGETQYF. The rearrangement uses TRBV15 and TRBJ2-5; a weak D match, TRBD2 (5 bases). The CDR3 has 13 residues. Germline V CDR1 and CDR2: LNHNV, YYDKDF (reference sequence). The V end was cut by 3 bases, the J end by 5 bases, with 10 bases between.

The chain uses TRBV7-6 and TRBJ2-3; TRBD1 is a possible D gene (5 bases). Trimming took 2 bases from V and 4 from J, leaving 7 bases between them. CDR1 is SGHVS, CDR2 FNYEAQ, per germline. This CDR3 is built from 13 residues. DNA of the CDR3: TGTGCCAGCAGCTTAATGGGGCCAGATACGCAGTATTTT. Translating gives CASSLMGPDTQYF.